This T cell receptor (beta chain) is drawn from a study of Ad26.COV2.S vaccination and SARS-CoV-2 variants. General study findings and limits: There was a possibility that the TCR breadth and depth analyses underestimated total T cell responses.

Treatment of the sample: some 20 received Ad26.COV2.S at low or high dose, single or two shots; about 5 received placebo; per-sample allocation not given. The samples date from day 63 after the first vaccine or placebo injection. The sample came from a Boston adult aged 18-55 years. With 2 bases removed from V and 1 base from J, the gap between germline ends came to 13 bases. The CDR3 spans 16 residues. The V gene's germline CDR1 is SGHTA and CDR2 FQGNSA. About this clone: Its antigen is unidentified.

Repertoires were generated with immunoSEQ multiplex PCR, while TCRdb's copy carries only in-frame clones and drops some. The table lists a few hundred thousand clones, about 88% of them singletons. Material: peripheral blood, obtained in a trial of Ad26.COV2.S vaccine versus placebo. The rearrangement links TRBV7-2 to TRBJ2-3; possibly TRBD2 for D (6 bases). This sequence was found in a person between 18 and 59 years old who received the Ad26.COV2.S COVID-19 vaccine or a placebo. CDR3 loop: CASSLSLAPGTDTQYF. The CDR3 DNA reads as TGTGCCAGCAGCTTAAGCCTAGCGCCAGGCACAGATACGCAGTATTTT.